This T cell receptor beta chain was retrieved from a study of response to subunit inactivated influenza vaccine. Findings of the study overall: It was the authors' suggestion that each seasonal influenza vaccination recruits few new T cells.

Each CDR3 protein gets one entry after TCRdb re-called the RT-PCR reads with MiXCR. The top ten hold 6.5% to 8% of the sample, which has roughly 710,000 distinct CDR3 sequences, 14% seen once. This CDR3 spans 13 amino acids. Trimming at V came to 6 bases and at J to 7 bases, leaving 4 bases not matched to a gene. In its sample, this clonotype was seen a few times. Its antigen is currently unknown. The chain recombines TRBV12-3 or TRBV12-4 with TRBJ2-2; TRBD1 matches 8 bases. This clonotype was obtained from a man aged 50 or older who received an inactivated influenza vaccine. Sequencing was performed on PBMCs from blood, taken 14 to 15 days before vaccination. The CDR3 region has the DNA TGTGCCAGCAGGACAGGGGCCTTCGGGGAGCTGTTTTTT. Its translation: CASRTGAFGELFF.